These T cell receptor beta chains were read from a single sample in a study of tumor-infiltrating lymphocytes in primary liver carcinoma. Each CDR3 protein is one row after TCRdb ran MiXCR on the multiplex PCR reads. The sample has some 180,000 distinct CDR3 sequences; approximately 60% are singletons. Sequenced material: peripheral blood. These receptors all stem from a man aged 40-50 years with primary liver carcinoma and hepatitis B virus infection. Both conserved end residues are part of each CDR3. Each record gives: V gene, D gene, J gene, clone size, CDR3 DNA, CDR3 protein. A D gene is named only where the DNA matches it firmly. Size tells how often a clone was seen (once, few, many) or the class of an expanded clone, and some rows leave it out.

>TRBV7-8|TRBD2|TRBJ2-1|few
TGTGCCAGCAGCTTAGGCGGGGGTTACAATGAGCAGTTCTTC
CASSLGGGYNEQFF
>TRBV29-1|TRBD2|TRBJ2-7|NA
TGCAGCGTTGGGTCACTAGCGGGAGGTCGGGAGCAGTACTTC
CSVGSLAGGREQYF
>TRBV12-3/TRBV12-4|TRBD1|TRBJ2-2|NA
TGTGTCAACAGTACGGCAGGGGGCAGCACCGGGGAGCTGTTTTTT
CVNSTAGGSTGELFF
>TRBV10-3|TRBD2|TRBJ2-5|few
TGTGCCATCAGTGATCCGGGACGGGGGGAGCCCCAGTACTTC
CAISDPGRGEPQYF
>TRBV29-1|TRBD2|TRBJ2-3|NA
TGCGGCGTCCGGGGGGGAGACACGCAGTATTTT
CGVRGGDTQYF
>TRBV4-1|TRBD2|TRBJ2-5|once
TGCGCCAGCAGCCAAATTCCCGGGACTAGCGCCTTCTTC
CASSQIPGTSAFF
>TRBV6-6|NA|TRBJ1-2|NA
TGTGCCAGCAGTACCGGGATAGAGGGCTACACCTTC
CASSTGIEGYTF
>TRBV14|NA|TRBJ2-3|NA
TGTGCCAGCAGCCGCCGGGGCTTTTCAGATACGCAGTATTTT
CASSRRGFSDTQYF
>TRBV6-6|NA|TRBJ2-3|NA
TGTGCCAGCAGTTACTCGAGAGGAGGACCCCACACAGGTACGCAGTATTTT
CASSYSRGGPHTGTQYF
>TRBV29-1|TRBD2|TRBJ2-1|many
TGCAGCGGAGATAGCGGGAGGGCCCTCAATGAGCAGTTCTTC
CSGDSGRALNEQFF
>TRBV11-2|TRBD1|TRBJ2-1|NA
TGTGTCAGCAGCGACAACAGGGGGAGGAACGAGCAGTTCTTC
CVSSDNRGRNEQFF
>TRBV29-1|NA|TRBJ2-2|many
TGCAGCGTTGTGGGGAACACCGGGGAGCTGTTTTTT
CSVVGNTGELFF
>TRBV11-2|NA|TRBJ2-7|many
TGTGCCAGCAGCTTCGGTCCCTCGGGCTCCTACGAGCAGTACTTC
CASSFGPSGSYEQYF
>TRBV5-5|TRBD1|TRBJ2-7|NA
TGTGCCAGCAGCCACGGACAGGCCTACGAGCAGTACTTC
CASSHGQAYEQYF
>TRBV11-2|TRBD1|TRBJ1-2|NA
TGTGCCAACAGCCCAGTCATCTCCACAGGGGGCAATAATGGCTACACCTTC
CANSPVISTGGNNGYTF
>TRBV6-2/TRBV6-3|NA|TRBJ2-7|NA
TGTGCCACCAGACACACGGTCCAAGGTGGGGAGCAGTACTTC
CATRHTVQGGEQYF
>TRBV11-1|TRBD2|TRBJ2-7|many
TGTGCCAGCAGCTTTCTAGCGGGCGAGCACGAGCAGTACTTC
CASSFLAGEHEQYF
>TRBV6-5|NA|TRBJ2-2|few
TGTGCCAGCAGTATTCCCCAAGGAGAGCTGTTTTTT
CASSIPQGELFF
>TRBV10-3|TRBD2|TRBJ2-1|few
TGTGTCTCCAAGGCATCCGGGACTAGCGGGAGGGCTTCCTACAATGAGCAGTTCTTC
CVSKASGTSGRASYNEQFF
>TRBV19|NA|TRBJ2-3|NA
TGTGCCAGTAGTCTGGCAGGGATCGTGGATACGCAGTATTTT
CASSLAGIVDTQYF
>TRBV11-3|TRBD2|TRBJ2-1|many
TGTGCCAGCAGCTCCCTAGCGGGAGAGGGTGAGCAGTTCTTC
CASSSLAGEGEQFF
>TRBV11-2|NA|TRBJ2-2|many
TGTGCCAGCAGCTTCACAGAGAACACCGGGGAGCTGTTTTTT
CASSFTENTGELFF
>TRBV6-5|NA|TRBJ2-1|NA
TGTGCCAGCATTTACGAAGGGTTCTCCTACAATGAGCAGTTCTTC
CASIYEGFSYNEQFF
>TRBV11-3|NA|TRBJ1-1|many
TGTGCCAGCAGCTCCTACCGACAGAGCACTGAAGCTTTCTTT
CASSSYRQSTEAFF
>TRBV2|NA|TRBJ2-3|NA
TGTGCCAGCAGTGAACCCCGGCGGGGTGCGACAGATACGCAGTATTTT
CASSEPRRGATDTQYF
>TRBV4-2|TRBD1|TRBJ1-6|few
TGTGCCAGCAGCCCTAGGGGGGACAGGGGTTCACCCCTCCACTTT
CASSPRGDRGSPLHF
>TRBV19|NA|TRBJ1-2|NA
TGTACCAGTCAAGTAGAAATGGGGCTCGGCTACACCTTC
CTSQVEMGLGYTF
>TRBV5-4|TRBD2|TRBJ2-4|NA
TGTGCCAGCAGCTTGACGGGGGGGCTAGCCAAAAACATTCAGTACTTC
CASSLTGGLAKNIQYF
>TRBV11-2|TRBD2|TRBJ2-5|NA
TGTACCAGCAGCCCGGGGACTAGCGGGGCAGCAGAGACCCAGTACTTC
CTSSPGTSGAAETQYF
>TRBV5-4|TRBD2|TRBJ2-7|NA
TGTGCCAGCAGTGAGGGACTAGCGAACGAGCAGTACTTC
CASSEGLANEQYF
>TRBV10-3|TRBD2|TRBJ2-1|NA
TGTGCCATCAGTGGGACTAGCGGGGGGGCGTACAATGAGAAGCTCTTC
CAISGTSGGAYNEKLF
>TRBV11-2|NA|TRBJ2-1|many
TGTGCCAGCAGCCTGAGCCTCCTTGGGGGCAATGAGCAGTTCTTC
CASSLSLLGGNEQFF
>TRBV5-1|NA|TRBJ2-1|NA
TGTGCCAGGAGGAGCAGGGACAATGAGCAGTTCTTC
CARRSRDNEQFF
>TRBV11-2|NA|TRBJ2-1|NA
TGTGCAAGCAGTTCAATGGGCCCTGGGAATGAGCAGTTCTTC
CASSSMGPGNEQFF